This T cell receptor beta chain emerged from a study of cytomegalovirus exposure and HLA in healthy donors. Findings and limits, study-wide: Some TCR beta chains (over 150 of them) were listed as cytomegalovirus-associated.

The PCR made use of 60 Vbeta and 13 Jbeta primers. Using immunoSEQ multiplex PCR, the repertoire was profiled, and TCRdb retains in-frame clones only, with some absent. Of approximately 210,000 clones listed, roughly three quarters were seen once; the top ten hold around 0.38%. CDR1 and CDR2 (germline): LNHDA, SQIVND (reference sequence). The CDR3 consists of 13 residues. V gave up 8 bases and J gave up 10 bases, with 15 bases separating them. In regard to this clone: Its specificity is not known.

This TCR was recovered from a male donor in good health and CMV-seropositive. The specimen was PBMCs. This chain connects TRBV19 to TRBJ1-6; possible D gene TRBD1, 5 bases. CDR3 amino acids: CASGWAGNSPLHF. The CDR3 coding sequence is TGTGCCAGTGGGTGGGCAGGGAACTCACCCCTCCACTTT. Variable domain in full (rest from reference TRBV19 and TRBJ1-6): DGGITQSPKYLFRKEGQNVTLSCEQNLNHDAMYWYRQDPGQGLRLIYYSQIVNDFQKGDIAEGYSVSREKKESFPLTVTSAQKNPTAFYLCASGWAGNSPLHFGNGTRLTVT.